Listed here are 24 T cell receptor beta chains from one sample, sequenced in a study of blood T cell repertoires in COVID-19. Produced via immunoSEQ multiplex PCR; TCRdb's table is partial and in-frame only. Found here are roughly 100,000 clones, less than 90% of them singletons; the top ten hold around 20%. Sample: peripheral blood. All receptors derive from a woman aged 80 or over with acute or convalescent COVID-19.

This clone appeared a few times. The V call is TRBV7-9, the J call TRBJ1-1; D not resolved. In germline, CDR1 is SEHNR, CDR2 FQNEAQ (reference sequence). The CDR3 consists of 14 residues. V shed 5 bases and J shed 1 base, with 11 bases lying between them. The CDR3 DNA sequence: TGTGCCAGCAGCCCCTTGCCGAGGAACACTGAAGCTTTCTTT. Its protein product is CASSPLPRNTEAFF.

This clone has a handful of counts. The chain uses TRBV11-3 and TRBJ2-7, with TRBD2 identical over 8 bases. The CDR3 length is 16 residues. J gave up 2 bases and V 0 bases, and 6 bases lay outside the gene matches. Germline CDR1 SGHNT, CDR2 YENEEA. The CDR3 nucleotides read TGTGCCAGCAGCTTAGAAAAGGGCGGGGGGACCTACGAGCAGTACTTC. Encoded protein: CASSLEKGGGTYEQYF. Looking up the rest from reference TRBV11-3 and TRBJ2-7 gives the full variable domain: EAGVVQSPRYKIIEKKQPVAFWCNPISGHNTLYWYLQNLGQGPELLIRYENEEAVDDSQLPKDRFSAERLKGVDSTLKIQPAELGDSAVYLCASSLEKGGGTYEQYFGPGTRLTVT.

The gene calls are TRBV6-4 and TRBJ2-2; 9 nucleotides agree with TRBD1. Germline values: CDR1 MRHNA, CDR2 SNTAGT. The V segment lost 2 bases and the J segment 5 bases; nucleotides outside the gene matches: 6. The CDR3 consists of 16 residues. As DNA, the CDR3 is TGTGCCAGCAGTGACGGCGGGACAGGGTGGACCGGGGAGCTGTTTTTT. Protein: CASSDGGTGWTGELFF.

The chain combines TRBV2 with TRBJ1-6; TRBD1 is a possible D gene (6 bases). Trimming removed 3 bases at V and 9 bases at J, with 12 bases between. This CDR3 has 14 residues. Germline-derived CDR1 and CDR2 are SNHLY and FYNNEI. The CDR3 DNA follows: TGTGCCAGCAGTGAGTGGGGGCCGGGTTCACCCCTCCACTTT. Translation gives CASSEWGPGSPLHF.

The rearrangement joins TRBV7-3 to TRBJ1-3; D unclear. The CDR3 has 13 amino acids. The germline CDR1 and CDR2 sequences are SGHTA and FQGTGA. V lost 5 bases and J lost 4, with 9 bases in between. The CDR3 loop reads CASSLATGNTIYF. For the CDR3, the DNA is TGTGCCAGCAGCCTAGCAACGGGAAACACCATATATTTT.

The chain employs TRBV5-1 and TRBJ1-2, with a tentative D call TRBD1 (6 bases). The CDR3 consists of 17 residues. Looked up from germline, CDR1 is SGHRS and CDR2 is YFSETQ. V shed 1 base and J shed 0 bases, with 16 bases lying between them. This chain's CDR3 is CASSLNSDRHPNYGYTF. As DNA, the CDR3 is TGCGCCAGCAGCTTGAATTCGGACAGACATCCTAACTATGGCTACACCTTC.

This sequence joins TRBV7-9 and TRBJ1-1, with 10 nucleotides matching TRBD1. The CDR3 loop spans 16 amino acids. The ends lost 1 base at V and 5 bases at J; junction bases unmatched: 7. Germline CDR1 is SEHNR and CDR2 is FQNEAQ (reference sequence). The CDR3 protein is CASSLVTGGRGTEAFF. For the CDR3, the DNA is TGTGCCAGCAGCTTAGTGACAGGGGGCAGAGGAACTGAAGCTTTCTTT.

The chain carries TRBV28 and TRBJ2-6; D not resolved. Germline V gene lookup returns CDR1 MDHEN and CDR2 SYDVKM. V shed 5 bases and J shed 2 bases, with 10 bases lying between them. The CDR3 length is 15 residues. In nucleotides, the CDR3 is TGTGCCAGCAGTCCTCTGGGCCCTGGGGCCAACGTCCTGACTTTC. It yields the protein CASSPLGPGANVLTF.

The chain combines TRBV7-2 with TRBJ2-2; D is perhaps TRBD2 (6 bases). The V gene lost 5 bases and the J gene lost 0 bases, with 10 bases spanning the gap. CDR3 length: 15 residues. CDR1 and CDR2 from the germline V gene are SGHTA and FQGNSA. The CDR3 reads CASSTASANTGELFF. CDR3 bases: TGTGCCAGCAGCACTGCTAGCGCGAACACCGGGGAGCTGTTTTTT.

This chain joins TRBV5-1 and TRBJ1-5, with no clear D. CDR3 length: 15 residues. The V and J ends lost 1 base and 1 base respectively, with 9 bases between them. Germline CDR1 is SGHRS and CDR2 is YFSETQ. The CDR3 region is CASSLSGWSNQPQHF. The CDR3 DNA reads as TGCGCCAGCAGCTTGTCGGGGTGGAGCAATCAGCCCCAGCATTTT.

This sequence joins TRBV14 and TRBJ2-7; D remains ambiguous. From germline, CDR1 is SGHDN and CDR2 FVKESK. The CDR3 consists of 12 residues. V lost 1 base to trimming and J lost 6 bases, with 7 bases between them. This CDR3 is CASSQVWAEQYF. CDR3 sequence (DNA): TGTGCCAGCAGCCAAGTTTGGGCCGAGCAGTACTTC.

V usage is TRBV28 and J usage is TRBJ1-2; D may be TRBD1 (6 bases). Germline V lookup: CDR1 MDHEN, CDR2 SYDVKM. Deletions cut 5 bases from V and 3 bases from J, with 16 bases between. The CDR3 spans 15 residues. The CDR3 DNA reads TGTGCCAGCAGTCTAAAGCAGGGGATTCACTATGGCTACACCTTC. It translates to CASSLKQGIHYGYTF.

This chain links TRBV11-3 with TRBJ2-7, with D possibly matching TRBD2 (6 bases). Germline V gene lookup returns CDR1 SGHNT and CDR2 YENEEA. Trimming removed 5 bases from V and 3 bases from J, with 11 bases in between. The length of the CDR3 is 13 residues. The CDR3 protein is CASSPGALYEQYF. The CDR3 DNA follows: TGTGCCAGCAGCCCGGGAGCCCTCTACGAGCAGTACTTC. The full variable domain, in which reference TRBV11-3 and TRBJ2-7 provide the parts outside the CDR3, is EAGVVQSPRYKIIEKKQPVAFWCNPISGHNTLYWYLQNLGQGPELLIRYENEEAVDDSQLPKDRFSAERLKGVDSTLKIQPAELGDSAVYLCASSPGALYEQYFGPGTRLTVT.

The chain has TRBV9 and TRBJ1-4, with TRBD1 identical over 8 bases. Germline lookup yields CDR1 SGDLS and CDR2 YYNGEE. The CDR3 runs 14 residues. The V gene end was trimmed by 3 bases and the J gene end by 5 bases; junction bases not matched to a gene: 3. Here the CDR3 reads CASSEGQVNEKLFF. For the CDR3, the DNA is TGTGCCAGCAGCGAGGGACAGGTAAATGAAAAACTGTTTTTT.

The genes are TRBV18 and TRBJ2-7, with TRBD2 matching over 9 bases. The germline V gene has CDR1 KGHSH and CDR2 LQKENI. V shed 0 bases, J shed 3 bases, and the junction held 6 bases outside the gene matches. The CDR3 is made up of 16 amino acids. The CDR3 region is CASSPPSGGILYEQYF. Written as DNA, the CDR3 is TGTGCCAGCTCACCACCAAGCGGGGGGATCCTCTACGAGCAGTACTTC.

This chain connects TRBV4-1 to TRBJ2-2, with a possible D match to TRBD1 (5 bases). The CDR3 has 13 residues. V dropped 2 bases and J dropped 5 bases, with 6 bases sitting between them. CDR1 and CDR2 (germline): MGHRA, YSYEKL. Here the CDR3 reads CASSQRGTGELFF. The CDR3 DNA is TGCGCCAGCAGCCAAAGGGGAACCGGGGAGCTGTTTTTT.

CDR3 loop: CASSETQTGAGNTIYF. DNA of the CDR3: TGTGCCAGCAGCGAGACTCAGACAGGGGCTGGAAACACCATATATTTT. This sequence joins TRBV3-1 (or the pseudogene TRBV3-2) and TRBJ1-3, with 8 bases that match TRBD1. V lost 5 bases, J lost 2 bases, and 8 bases stayed unmatched. Germline V CDR1 and CDR2: LGHDT, YNNKEL (reference sequence). The CDR3 contains 16 residues.

This clone came up once. The CDR3 DNA reads as TGTGCCAGCAGTGAAAGTACAGGGGATCATTCACCCCTCCACTTT. Its protein is CASSESTGDHSPLHF. The chain links TRBV25-1 to TRBJ1-6, with 7 nucleotides matching TRBD1. Germline V gene lookup returns CDR1 MGHDK and CDR2 SYGVNS. This CDR3 spans 15 amino acids. J was trimmed by 8 bases and V by 2 bases; bases with no gene match: 6. Supplemented by reference TRBV25-1 and TRBJ1-6, the full variable domain reads EADIYQTPRYLVIGTGKKITLECSQTMGHDKMYWYQQDPGMELHLIHYSYGVNSTEKGDLSSESTVSRIRTEHFPLTLESARPSHTSQYLCASSESTGDHSPLHFGNGTRLTVT.

This CDR3 reads CAWTRDTNTEAFF. Here the CDR3 DNA reads TGTGCCTGGACTCGGGATACGAACACTGAAGCTTTCTTT. The rearrangement uses TRBV30 and TRBJ1-1; the D is unclear. Trimming removed 4 bases at V and 1 base at J, with 10 bases between. Germline CDR1 and CDR2: GTSNPN and SVGIG (reference sequence). The CDR3 is made up of 13 amino acids.

The chain combines TRBV30 with TRBJ1-5; 9 nucleotides match TRBD1. Looked up from germline, CDR1 is GTSNPN and CDR2 is SVGIG (reference sequence). Trimming took 4 bases from V and 4 from J; bases not matched to a gene: 5. The CDR3 covers 14 residues. As DNA, the CDR3 is TGTGCCTGGACCCGGGACAGGGTAAATCAGCCCCAGCATTTT. Its protein product is CAWTRDRVNQPQHF.

This clone was seen a handful of times. The chain couples TRBV3-1 (or the pseudogene TRBV3-2) to TRBJ1-2; 12 nucleotides match TRBD1. Germline V gene sequence: CDR1 LGHDT, CDR2 YNNKEL (reference sequence). The CDR3 runs 17 residues. V lost 4 bases, J lost 3 bases, and 9 bases stayed unmatched. CDR3: CASSPYRDRGLDYGYTF. Written as DNA, the CDR3 is TGTGCCAGCAGCCCTTACAGGGACAGGGGGCTAGACTATGGCTACACCTTC.

The V gene is TRBV2, the J gene TRBJ1-3; 7 bases agree with TRBD1. The CDR3 extends over 14 amino acids. Germline CDR1 SNHLY, CDR2 FYNNEI. V dropped 6 bases and J dropped 4; count of bases not matched to a gene: 6. The CDR3 nucleotides read TGTGCCAGCAGCGCACAGGGGTCCGGAAACACCATATATTTT. Its translation: CASSAQGSGNTIYF.

Of note for this clone: Other DNA sequences within the sample encode an identical CDR3. This chain connects TRBV18 to TRBJ1-2, with D tentatively TRBD1 (5 bases). V lost 6 bases, J lost 2 bases, and 13 bases lay in between. The germline V gene has CDR1 KGHSH and CDR2 LQKENI. The CDR3 is made up of 14 amino acids. CDR3 sequence reads: CASSPGLENYGYTF. As DNA, the CDR3 is TGTGCCAGCTCGCCGGGACTGGAGAACTATGGCTACACCTTC.

The DNA for the CDR3 is TGTGCCAGCAGCTTATCTGGCGGGGTCAGAGGAACAGATACGCAGTATTTT. Encoded protein: CASSLSGGVRGTDTQYF. This chain links TRBV11-3 with TRBJ2-3, with a possible D match to TRBD2 (6 bases). Germline-derived CDR1 and CDR2 are SGHNT and YENEEA. The CDR3 has 17 amino acids. Trimming stripped 2 bases from V and 3 bases from J, with 18 bases between. The full variable domain, its missing parts supplied by reference TRBV11-3 and TRBJ2-3, is EAGVVQSPRYKIIEKKQPVAFWCNPISGHNTLYWYLQNLGQGPELLIRYENEEAVDDSQLPKDRFSAERLKGVDSTLKIQPAELGDSAVYLCASSLSGGVRGTDTQYFGPGTRLTVL.